The source of this T cell receptor beta chain is a study of blood T cell repertoires in COVID-19 (dated by TCRdb to 2018 to 2021). Background on the whole study: Samples from collaborators originated in the United States, Italy and Spain and spanned both the acute and convalescent phases of COVID-19. The repertoires were released in a freely available public database intended as a resource for research on the immune response to SARS-CoV-2. Where available, HLA class I and class II types were obtained from metadata supplied by the sample provider rather than from assay-based typing. The samples were drawn from two sources: the first 160 participants of the ongoing ImmuneRACE study, and over 950 subjects contributed by 6 global collaborators. A de-identified subject ID, COVID-19 status, age in years and sex were almost always included in the sample metadata. The material from the prospective study consisted of cDNA or gDNA derived from T cells, B-cell-depleted T cells, or PBMCs. Deeply sampled blood TCRbeta repertoires from subjects exposed to, actively infected with, or recovered from COVID-19 were included in the dataset.

Points the paper makes about the study in general: How much clinical and demographic metadata was included differed by source and by participant, and the metadata was provided uncurated.

In the prospective study, participants were roughly 18 to 90 years old, resided in about two dozen geographic areas of the United States, and were enrolled through a virtual design. To assign participants to cohorts, the prospective study relied on clinical history that participants themselves reported in a screening survey and a study questionnaire. For ImmuneRACE Cohort 3, a participant was defined as recovered based on two consecutive negative NP/OP PCR tests, clearance by a healthcare professional, or resolution of symptoms. Each participant in the prospective study had whole blood, serum and a nasopharyngeal or oropharyngeal swab collected by mobile phlebotomists. Additional blood draws and questionnaires over an approximately two-month period could optionally be provided by prospective study participants. Before DNA extraction, prospective study blood samples were shipped either frozen or at room temperature.

On this clone itself: Its antigen remains undetermined. Base qualities are not at hand, and no much larger clone is one base apart.

The immunoSEQ Assay, a bias-controlled multiplex PCR, was used to amplify TCRbeta CDR3 regions from genomic DNA. Under the source paper's analysis protocol: Within the assay, amplification of reference gene primers was used to estimate how many nucleated cells each sample contained. To quantify the absolute abundance of each unique TCRbeta CDR3 rearrangement, sequence reads were collapsed and filtered. For each sample, productive Simpson clonality was calculated as the square root of Simpson's diversity index across productive rearrangements. TCRdb re-hosts the immuneACCESS table, in-frame sequences only. Its copies lack some clones; in the studies checked, an unresolved V gene accounts for under half of them, and the cause for the rest is not known. V, J and clone size are taken as reported in that table, and D and trimming were inferred from the DNA itself. For this sample the table gives 170,000 or so clones, of which roughly 90% were detected only once. Around 6.7% of the sample is held by the ten biggest clonotypes.

Trimming leaves V shorter by 4 bases and J shorter by 12 bases, with the junction holding 10 bases beyond the gene matches. As encoded in the germline V gene, CDR1 is MGHRA while CDR2 is YSYEKL. The CDR3 covers 14 residues, taking in both the cysteine and the phenylalanine. Only the CDR3 region is kept as DNA, spanning 42 bases read in frame from base 1. Material: PBMCs or T cells enriched from blood (not recorded which). This sequence originates from a woman between 45 and 65 years old who had recovered from COVID-19. The rearrangement combines TRBV4-1 with TRBJ1-4; TRBD1 matches 8 bases in the middle. The CDR3 protein sequence reads: CASSPGTGGLELFF. At the DNA level, the sequence is TGCGCCAGCAGCCCCGGGACAGGCGGCTTAGAACTGTTTTTT.